Each of the 18 T cell receptor beta chains below was sequenced from the same sample in a study of T-cell memory formation after mild COVID-19. TCRdb fed the 5' RACE reads into MiXCR, producing one record per CDR3 protein. The repertoire consists of 400,000 to 500,000 distinct CDR3 sequences, with 20% occurring once and the leading ten covering approximately 8.1%. Sequences were obtained from PBMCs or a T cell subset sorted from them (not recorded which). Source of these receptors: an adult woman who had mild COVID-19 (a few samples of this study predate the infection). Cell type and time point are not known.

This clonotype was counted only a few times. The V and J genes are TRBV7-8 and TRBJ1-1; 7 nucleotides agree with TRBD1. The trim removed 4 bases at V and 11 bases at J, leaving 7 bases unmatched. CDR3 size: 12 residues. Per germline, CDR1 SGHVS and CDR2 FQNEAQ. The CDR3 is CASSSREGAAFF. CDR3 nucleotides: TGTGCCAGCAGCTCAAGGGAGGGGGCTGCTTTCTTT.

This clonotype came up a few times. The chain carries TRBV7-2 and TRBJ2-5; no reliable D call. The CDR3 totals 14 residues. CDR1 SGHTA and CDR2 FQGNSA come from the germline V gene. The V and J ends lost 3 bases and 2 bases respectively, with 10 bases between them. The CDR3 loop is CASSLARHQETQYF. CDR3 in DNA: TGTGCCAGCAGCTTGGCCCGACATCAAGAGACCCAGTACTTC. Based on the CDR3 plus reference TRBV7-2 and TRBJ2-5, the full variable domain is GAGVSQSPSNKVTEKGKDVELRCDPISGHTALYWYRQSLGQGLEFLIYFQGNSAPDKSGLPSDRFSAERTGGSVSTLTIQRTQQEDSAVYLCASSLARHQETQYFGPGTRLLVL.

This clonotype has a handful of counts. V and J are TRBV12-3 or TRBV12-4 and TRBJ1-2; maybe TRBD1 (5 bases). The CDR3 runs to 14 residues. The V and J ends lost 3 bases and 4 bases respectively, with 12 bases between them. The CDR3 region is CASSFGGASYGYTF. DNA of the CDR3: TGTGCCAGCAGTTTCGGTGGGGCAAGCTATGGCTACACCTTC.

V and J are TRBV6-5 and TRBJ1-3; no clear D gene. The CDR3 contains 16 residues. Germline CDR1 and CDR2: MNHEY and SVGAGI. With 4 bases removed from V and 4 bases from J, the gap between germline ends came to 17 bases. The CDR3 protein is CASSSGPPGGGNTIYF. In nucleotides, the CDR3 is TGTGCCAGCAGTTCAGGACCGCCAGGCGGGGGAAACACCATATATTTT.

This clonotype has a count of ten or more. The CDR3 loop reads CASSFGRGANEQFF. DNA for the CDR3: TGTGCCAGCAGCTTTGGCAGGGGGGCCAATGAGCAGTTCTTC. The V and J genes are TRBV7-2 and TRBJ2-1, with D possibly matching TRBD1 (7 bases). The germline V and J ends were trimmed by 3 bases and 6 bases, with 12 bases remaining between them. The V gene's germline CDR1 is SGHTA and CDR2 FQGNSA. This CDR3 has 14 amino acids.

The chain uses TRBV20-1 and TRBJ1-2, with D unresolved. CDR1 is DFQATT and CDR2 is SNEGSKA in the germline V gene (reference sequence). The V end was cut by 6 bases, the J end by 4 bases, with 9 bases between. This CDR3 contains 11 residues. CDR3 sequence: CSAKHGYGYTF. CDR3 bases: TGCAGTGCCAAACATGGCTATGGCTACACCTTC.

This clonotype was observed a few times. The V call is TRBV12-3 or TRBV12-4, the J call TRBJ2-1; D gene uncertain. The CDR3 has 13 amino acids. V was clipped by 4 bases and J by 5 bases, with 9 bases between them. The CDR3 protein is CASSSLIDNEQFF. CDR3 nucleotide sequence: TGTGCCAGCAGTTCCCTTATTGACAATGAGCAGTTCTTC.

This clonotype was observed a few times. V is TRBV20-1 and J is TRBJ2-7; 11 bases fit TRBD2. The CDR3 consists of 15 residues. From germline, CDR1 is DFQATT and CDR2 SNEGSKA (reference sequence). V gave up 0 bases and J gave up 6 bases; unmatched junction bases: 7. CDR3 nucleotides: TGCAGTGCTAGAGACCCTACTAGCGGGAGTGGCGAGCAGTACTTC. It yields the protein CSARDPTSGSGEQYF.

This clonotype occurred a few times. The chain recombines TRBV20-1 with TRBJ2-1, with TRBD1 as a possible D gene (6 bases). Germline CDR1 and CDR2: DFQATT and SNEGSKA (reference sequence). CDR3 length equals 15 residues. V shed 3 bases and J shed 3 bases, with 15 bases lying between them. The CDR3 region is CSASSSTGNYNEQFF. In DNA form, the CDR3 reads TGCAGTGCTAGTTCTTCCACAGGGAACTACAATGAGCAGTTCTTC.

The chain uses TRBV4-3 and TRBJ2-5; 11 bases align to TRBD2. Germline V gene sequence: CDR1 LGHNA, CDR2 YSLEER. After removal of 4 bases from V and 2 bases from J, the junction contained 9 bases not matched to a gene. CDR3 length: 17 amino acids. CDR3 DNA sequence: TGCGCCAGCAGCCTGGGGGATAGCGGGAGGGGACAAGAGACCCAGTACTTC. Its translation: CASSLGDSGRGQETQYF.

Note on this clonotype: The junction shows a germline mismatch at one end, possibly a read error. The chain links TRBV7-2 to TRBJ1-5, with a weak D call TRBD1 (6 bases). The germline gives CDR1 SGHTA, CDR2 FQGNSA. CDR3 length equals 13 residues. The CDR3 nucleotides read TGTGCCAGCTCGACCAGGGGCAACCAGCCCCAGCATTTT. This encodes CASSTRGNQPQHF.

This clonotype has a handful of counts. The chain links TRBV14 to TRBJ2-7; TRBD2 agrees at 11 bases. The CDR3 sequence is 17 residues long. Trimming at V came to 4 bases and at J to 3 bases, leaving 11 bases not matched to a gene. CDR1 and CDR2 from the germline V gene are SGHDN and FVKESK. The CDR3 DNA reads TGTGCCAGCAGCCCACCCCTTCATAGCGGGAGGGACTACGAGCAGTACTTC. Translation: CASSPPLHSGRDYEQYF.

This clonotype was counted only a few times. The chain is built from TRBV5-8 and TRBJ2-2; possibly TRBD2 for D (6 bases). Germline CDR1 SGHTS, CDR2 YDEGEE. V was cut by 2 bases and J by 5 bases, with 10 bases left in between. CDR3 size: 14 residues. In DNA, the CDR3 is TGTGCCAGCAGCTTTAGGGACTTTACCGGGGAGCTGTTTTTT. This translates into CASSFRDFTGELFF.

The sample holds a few counts of this clonotype. The chain employs TRBV20-1 and TRBJ2-3, with D perhaps TRBD1 (5 bases). CDR1 is DFQATT, CDR2 SNEGSKA, per germline (reference sequence). The CDR3 contains 15 residues. Trimming pared 4 bases from V and 4 bases from J, leaving 18 bases between. The CDR3, as DNA: TGCAGTGCTAAAATCCCAGGGATTATATCAGATACGCAGTATTTT. Amino acids: CSAKIPGIISDTQYF.

This clonotype showed up just a few times. The chain has TRBV20-1 and TRBJ2-5; D unresolved. Trimming shortened V by 5 bases and J by 5 bases, and 15 bases separated the two germline ends. The CDR3 spans 13 residues. Per the germline V gene, CDR1 is DFQATT and CDR2 is SNEGSKA (reference sequence). The CDR3 spells CSASLTLRETQYF. The CDR3 nucleotides read TGCAGTGCTTCGTTGACCCTTCGGGAGACCCAGTACTTC.

This clonotype appeared many times. This chain connects TRBV5-5 to TRBJ1-2; D uncertain. The CDR3 contains 14 residues. In germline, CDR1 is SGHKS, CDR2 YYEKEE (reference sequence). Trimming left V 0 bases short and J 3 bases short, with 9 bases between. The CDR3 DNA reads as TGTGCCAGCAGCTTGGATGTCCCGGACTATGGCTACACCTTC. It translates to CASSLDVPDYGYTF.

This chain connects TRBV20-1 to TRBJ2-7, with D maybe TRBD1 (6 bases). V gave up 5 bases and J gave up 3 bases, with 23 bases separating them. This CDR3 is built from 16 residues. Germline V CDR1 and CDR2: DFQATT, SNEGSKA (reference sequence). CDR3 sequence: CSAPAWVTGIGYEQYF. In nucleotides, the CDR3 is TGCAGTGCTCCCGCCTGGGTGACAGGAATCGGCTACGAGCAGTACTTC.

This clonotype was seen more than once but under ten times. The chain recombines TRBV7-9 with TRBJ2-1, with D hard to call. V was trimmed by 1 base and J by 2 bases, leaving 6 bases between them. Germline-derived CDR1 and CDR2 are SEHNR and FQNEAQ (reference sequence). The CDR3 has 14 residues. DNA for the CDR3: TGTGCCAGCAGCTTAGACGCGGCCTACAATGAGCAGTTCTTC. This encodes CASSLDAAYNEQFF.